Each of the 22 T cell receptor beta chains below was sequenced from the same sample in a study of shared clonotypes between healthy human individuals. Repertoires were generated with immunoSEQ multiplex PCR, while TCRdb's copy carries only in-frame clones and drops some. The table has approximately 2,000,000 clones, around 92% seen once. Sample: naive CD4+ T cells from PBMCs. Described subset: CD45RA+ positively selected. All receptors derive from a man aged 18 to 29 in good health. Some clones in this sample may be carry-over from other donors' samples.

The rearrangement uses TRBV29-1 and TRBJ1-1; no clear D gene. This CDR3 is built from 13 residues. The V gene's germline CDR1 is SQVTM and CDR2 ANQGSEA. With 4 bases removed from V and 5 bases from J, the gap between germline ends came to 14 bases. In nucleotides, the CDR3 is TGCAGCGTTGTCGTGGCGCCTCGGACTGAAGCTTTCTTT. Its protein is CSVVVAPRTEAFF.

The chain combines TRBV5-1 with TRBJ1-6; D is unresolved. In germline, CDR1 is SGHRS, CDR2 YFSETQ. The CDR3 is 14 amino acids. Trimming left V 0 bases short and J 7 bases short, with 8 bases between. The CDR3 loop is CASSLALGNSPLHF. CDR3 coding DNA: TGCGCCAGCAGCTTGGCCCTCGGGAATTCACCCCTCCACTTT.

Here the CDR3 reads CASSPGNRESTDTQYF. In nucleotides, the CDR3 is TGCGCCAGCAGCCCGGGGAACAGGGAGAGCACAGATACGCAGTATTTT. The V call is TRBV5-1, the J call TRBJ2-3, with TRBD1 as a possible D gene (6 bases). CDR1 and CDR2 from the germline V gene are SGHRS and YFSETQ. CDR3 size: 16 residues. V was clipped by 4 bases and J by 0 bases, with 15 bases between them.

The chain has TRBV19 and TRBJ2-5, with 12 bases identical to TRBD2. This CDR3 region has 17 residues. The V and J ends lost 10 bases and 5 bases, in that order; junction bases with no gene match: 17. Germline loops: CDR1 LNHDA, CDR2 SQIVND (reference sequence). In DNA, the CDR3 is TGTGCCACCAGTCGGCATAGACTAGCGGGAGATGGGGAGACCCAGTACTTC. Amino acid sequence: CATSRHRLAGDGETQYF.

This chain uses TRBV5-1 with TRBJ2-1; unclear D gene. V was trimmed by 0 bases and J by 0 bases, leaving 10 bases between them. Germline loops: CDR1 SGHRS, CDR2 YFSETQ. CDR3 length: 16 amino acids. CDR3 DNA: TGCGCCAGCAGCTTGGAGGGCCAACGCTCCTACAATGAGCAGTTCTTC. The encoded protein is CASSLEGQRSYNEQFF.

The rearrangement joins TRBV11-1 to TRBJ2-1, with TRBD2 matching 11 bases. The CDR3 totals 18 residues. J lost 8 bases, V lost 1 base, and 13 bases had no gene match. Germline CDR1 SGHAT, CDR2 FQDESV (reference sequence). CDR3 sequence: CASSLVGPGSGRVDEQFF. The DNA of the CDR3 is TGTGCCAGCAGCTTAGTGGGGCCTGGTAGCGGGAGGGTAGATGAGCAGTTCTTC.

This chain connects TRBV10-1 to TRBJ1-5, with D hard to call. The CDR3 is made up of 15 amino acids. Trimming took 3 bases from V and 4 from J, leaving 13 bases between them. Germline-derived CDR1 and CDR2 are WNHNN and SYGVQD (reference sequence). CDR3 loop: CASSDGQASNQPQHF. The CDR3 region has the DNA TGCGCCAGCAGTGATGGGCAGGCTTCGAATCAGCCCCAGCATTTT.

The chain joins TRBV6-1 to TRBJ2-1; D is undetermined. Germline V gene sequence: CDR1 MNHNS, CDR2 SASEGT. V shed 7 bases and J shed 0 bases, with 13 bases lying between them. CDR3 length equals 15 residues. CDR3 coding DNA: TGTGCCAGCACTGTGGAAGCTAGCTCCTACAATGAGCAGTTCTTC. This encodes CASTVEASSYNEQFF.

Worth noting for this clone: Other DNA sequences in this sample translate to the same CDR3. The chain has TRBV2 and TRBJ2-6, with D possibly TRBD1 on 6 matching bases. CDR1 is SNHLY, CDR2 FYNNEI, per germline. The V end lost 6 bases, the J end lost 0 bases, and 6 bases lay between the germline ends. The CDR3 sequence is 14 residues long. CDR3 sequence reads: CASSRGSGANVLTF. As DNA, the CDR3 is TGTGCCAGCAGCAGGGGCTCTGGGGCCAACGTCCTGACTTTC.

This clone was seen only a few times. The V call is TRBV28, the J call TRBJ1-5, with D tentatively TRBD1 (6 bases). The length of the CDR3 is 16 residues. Germline V lookup: CDR1 MDHEN, CDR2 SYDVKM. Trimming removed 2 bases at V and 4 bases at J, with 15 bases between. The CDR3 nucleotides read TGTGCCAGCAGTTTACCCAGGGGAGGGATAAATCAGCCCCAGCATTTT. As protein: CASSLPRGGINQPQHF.

This clone has only one observation. The chain is built from TRBV19 and TRBJ2-6, with D perhaps matching TRBD1 (5 bases). The V gene's germline CDR1 is LNHDA and CDR2 SQIVND (reference sequence). With 4 bases removed from V and 1 base from J, the gap between germline ends came to 20 bases. The CDR3 spans 19 residues. CDR3 amino acids: CASSRGIPDFLSGANVLTF. The CDR3 nucleotides read TGTGCCAGTAGTAGGGGCATTCCTGATTTCCTTTCTGGGGCCAACGTCCTGACTTTC.

This rearrangement joins TRBV5-1 to TRBJ2-3; no clear D gene. Germline assignment: CDR1 SGHRS and CDR2 YFSETQ. This CDR3 spans 17 amino acids. V was clipped by 4 bases and J by 2 bases, with 20 bases between them. The CDR3 DNA reads as TGCGCCAGCAGCCCGTCTCGGCCTGGACGGGTCACAGATACGCAGTATTTT. Amino acid sequence: CASSPSRPGRVTDTQYF.

This clone was detected once. The genes are TRBV5-1 and TRBJ2-3, with D unclear. Trimming removed 0 bases at V and 5 bases at J, with 4 bases between. The CDR3 runs to 12 residues. CDR1 is SGHRS, CDR2 YFSETQ, per germline. CDR3 sequence: CASSLAKDTQYF. The DNA of the CDR3 is TGCGCCAGCAGCTTGGCCAAAGATACGCAGTATTTT. Filled out from reference TRBV5-1 and TRBJ2-3, the complete variable domain reads KAGVTQTPRYLIKTRGQQVTLSCSPISGHRSVSWYQQTPGQGLQFLFEYFSETQRNKGNFPGRFSGRQFSNSRSEMNVSTLELGDSALYLCASSLAKDTQYFGPGTRLTVL.

This chain uses TRBV5-5 with TRBJ2-2; D uncertain. Germline V CDR1 and CDR2: SGHKS, YYEKEE (reference sequence). The CDR3 sequence is 12 residues long. Trimming cost V 1 base and J 6 bases, with 4 bases left between them. The CDR3, as DNA: TGTGCCAGCAGCTTGATGGCCGGGGAGCTGTTTTTT. This codes for CASSLMAGELFF.

The gene calls are TRBV7-3 and TRBJ2-7, with 11 positions matching TRBD2. Germline CDR1 and CDR2: SGHTA and FQGTGA. Trimming took 1 base from V and 2 from J; bases not matched to a gene: 1. CDR3 size: 15 residues. CDR3 in amino acids: CASSLKLAGAYEQYF. The CDR3 DNA reads TGTGCCAGCAGCTTAAAACTAGCGGGAGCCTACGAGCAGTACTTC.

The V call is TRBV28, the J call TRBJ1-5, with D possibly being TRBD1 (5 bases). The CDR3 length is 14 residues. V was clipped by 5 bases and J by 7 bases, with 15 bases between them. Germline V gene lookup returns CDR1 MDHEN and CDR2 SYDVKM. The DNA of the CDR3 is TGTGCCAGCAGTGTCAACCGGGGACGCCAGCCCCAGCATTTT. It yields the protein CASSVNRGRQPQHF.

Points on this clone: The sample has other DNA sequences that encode this CDR3 too. This chain connects TRBV9 to TRBJ2-1; D is possibly TRBD1 or TRBD2 (6 bases each). V was clipped by 0 bases and J by 3 bases, with 10 bases between them. Germline V gene sequence: CDR1 SGDLS, CDR2 YYNGEE. The CDR3 covers 15 residues. CDR3: CASSVEGGYYNEQFF. CDR3 sequence (DNA): TGTGCCAGCAGCGTAGAGGGGGGCTACTACAATGAGCAGTTCTTC.

The chain uses TRBV28 and TRBJ1-5; 10 bases are shared with TRBD1. Germline V CDR1 and CDR2: MDHEN, SYDVKM. The V segment lost 4 bases and the J segment 2 bases; nucleotides outside the gene matches: 8. The CDR3 covers 17 residues. The CDR3 sequence: CASSSGTGAIGNQPQHF. CDR3 nucleotide sequence: TGTGCCAGCAGTTCCGGGACAGGGGCAATCGGCAATCAGCCCCAGCATTTT. Looking up the rest from reference TRBV28 and TRBJ1-5 gives the full variable domain: DVKVTQSSRYLVKRTGEKVFLECVQDMDHENMFWYRQDPGLGLRLIYFSYDVKMKEKGDIPEGYSVSREKKERFSLILESASTNQTSMYLCASSSGTGAIGNQPQHFGDGTRLSIL.

The CDR3 sequence is CAGVRGPDTQYF. The DNA for the CDR3 is TGTGCCGGGGTACGGGGCCCAGATACGCAGTATTTT. This chain joins TRBV6-4 and TRBJ2-3, with D perhaps being TRBD1 or TRBD2 (5 bases each). This CDR3 comprises 12 residues. CDR1 MRHNA and CDR2 SNTAGT come from the germline V gene. V was cut by 11 bases and J by 4 bases, with 13 bases left in between.

The chain joins TRBV6-5 to TRBJ2-7, with 7 bases matching TRBD1. V trimming: 6 bases; J trimming: 3 bases; junction bases outside the gene matches: 11. Germline CDR1 MNHEY, CDR2 SVGAGI. This CDR3 has 15 amino acids. The CDR3 DNA reads TGTGCCAGCAGCTCAACAGGGGTCCCCGGCTACGAGCAGTACTTC. Its protein is CASSSTGVPGYEQYF.

This rearrangement joins TRBV5-1 to TRBJ2-2; D possibly uses TRBD1 or TRBD2 (5 bases each). V was trimmed by 1 base and J by 4 bases, leaving 14 bases between them. The germline V gene has CDR1 SGHRS and CDR2 YFSETQ. The CDR3 covers 16 residues. Here the CDR3 DNA reads TGCGCCAGCAGCTTGATGGGTCCAGGGAGCACCGGGGAGCTGTTTTTT. Amino acid sequence: CASSLMGPGSTGELFF.

This chain connects TRBV5-4 to TRBJ2-7; D possibly corresponds to TRBD1 (5 bases). The V gene's germline CDR1 is SGHNT and CDR2 YYREEE (reference sequence). Trimming shortened V by 3 bases and J by 0 bases, and 16 bases separated the two germline ends. The CDR3 is 16 residues long. The CDR3, as DNA: TGTGCCAGCAGCTCCCCTCTCCGGCAGGGCTCCTACGAGCAGTACTTC. It specifies CASSSPLRQGSYEQYF.